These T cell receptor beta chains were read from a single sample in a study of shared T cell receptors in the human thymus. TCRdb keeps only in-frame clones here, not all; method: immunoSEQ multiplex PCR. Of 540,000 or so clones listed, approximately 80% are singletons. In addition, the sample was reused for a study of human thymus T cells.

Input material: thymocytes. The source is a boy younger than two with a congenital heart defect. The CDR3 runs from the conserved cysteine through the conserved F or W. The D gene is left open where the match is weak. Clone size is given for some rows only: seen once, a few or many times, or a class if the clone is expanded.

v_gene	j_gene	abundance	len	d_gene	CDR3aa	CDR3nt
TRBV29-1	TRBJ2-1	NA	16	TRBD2	CSVGASSLAGYNEQFF	TGCAGCGTTGGGGCGAGTAGCCTAGCGGGATACAATGAGCAGTTCTTC
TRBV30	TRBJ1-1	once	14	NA	CAWGSSGLNTEAFF	TGTGCCTGGGGCTCCTCAGGCTTGAACACTGAAGCTTTCTTT
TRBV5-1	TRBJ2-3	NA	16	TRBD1	CASSLAPDRGLDTQYF	TGCGCCAGCAGCTTGGCTCCGGACAGGGGATTGGATACGCAGTATTTT
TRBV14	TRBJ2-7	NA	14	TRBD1	CASSPKGGGYEQYF	TGTGCCAGCAGCCCAAAAGGGGGCGGGTACGAGCAGTACTTC
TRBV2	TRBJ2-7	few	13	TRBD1	CATTQGAHHEQYF	TGTGCGACGACTCAGGGGGCGCACCACGAGCAGTACTTC
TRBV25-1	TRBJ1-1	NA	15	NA	CASSEYSPGGTEAFF	TGTGCCAGCAGTGAATATTCCCCCGGAGGCACTGAAGCTTTCTTT
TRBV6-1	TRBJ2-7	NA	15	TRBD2	CASRKTSGRTYEQYF	TGTGCCAGCAGGAAGACTAGCGGGAGGACCTACGAGCAGTACTTC
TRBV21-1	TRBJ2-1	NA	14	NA	CASKKVAGDNEQFF	TGTGCCAGCAAAAAGGTAGCGGGAGATAATGAGCAGTTCTTC
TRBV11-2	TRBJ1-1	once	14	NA	CASSLEQGNTEAFF	TGTGCCAGCAGCTTAGAGCAGGGGAACACTGAAGCTTTCTTT
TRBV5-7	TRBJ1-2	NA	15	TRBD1	CASSLEDRGDYGYTF	TGTGCCAGCAGCCTCGAAGACAGGGGAGACTATGGCTACACCTTC
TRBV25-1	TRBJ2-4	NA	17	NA	CASSEFLQGISKNIQYF	TGTGCCAGCAGTGAATTTTTGCAGGGGATTTCCAAAAACATTCAGTACTTC
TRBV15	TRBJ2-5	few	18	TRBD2	CATSNGASGRRRLETQYF	TGTGCCACCAGCAATGGGGCTAGCGGGAGAAGGCGGTTGGAGACCCAGTACTTC
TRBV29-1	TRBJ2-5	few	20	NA	CSANQPHYRGRGATQETQYF	TGCAGCGCAAACCAACCCCACTACAGGGGGCGGGGGGCCACACAAGAGACCCAGTACTTC
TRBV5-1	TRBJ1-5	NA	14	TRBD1	CARRRDREGQPQHF	TGCGCCAGACGCCGGGACAGGGAAGGCCAGCCCCAGCATTTT
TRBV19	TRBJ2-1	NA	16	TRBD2	CASSKPGTSGNNEQFF	TGTGCCAGTAGTAAGCCCGGGACTAGCGGGAACAATGAGCAGTTCTTC
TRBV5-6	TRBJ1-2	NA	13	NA	CASSSGPRRGYTF	TGTGCCAGCAGCTCGGGCCCCCGGAGGGGCTACACCTTC
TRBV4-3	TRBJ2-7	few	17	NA	CASSQDFAATSSYEQYF	TGCGCCAGCAGCCAAGATTTCGCAGCGACTAGCTCCTACGAGCAGTACTTC
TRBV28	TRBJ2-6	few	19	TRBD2	CASTREEGLAGAGANVLTF	TGTGCCAGCACAAGGGAGGAGGGACTAGCGGGAGCTGGGGCCAACGTCCTGACTTTC
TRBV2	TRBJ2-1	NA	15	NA	CASSAGPLLDNEQFF	TGTGCCAGCAGTGCAGGGCCCCTCCTGGACAATGAGCAGTTCTTC
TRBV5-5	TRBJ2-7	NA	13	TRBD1	CASSWGQSYEQYF	TGTGCCAGCAGCTGGGGACAGTCCTACGAGCAGTACTTC
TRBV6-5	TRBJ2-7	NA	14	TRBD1	CASSRGQGTYEQYF	TGTGCCAGCAGTCGGGGACAGGGAACCTACGAGCAGTACTTC
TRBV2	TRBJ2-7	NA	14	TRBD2	CASSGKGGDHEQYF	TGTGCCAGCAGTGGGAAGGGAGGGGACCACGAGCAGTACTTC
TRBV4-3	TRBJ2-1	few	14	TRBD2	CASSQVLADNEQFF	TGCGCCAGCAGCCAAGTCCTAGCGGACAATGAGCAGTTCTTC
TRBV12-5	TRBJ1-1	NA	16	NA	CASGFPFRGEDTEAFF	TGTGCTAGTGGTTTTCCTTTCCGGGGTGAGGACACTGAAGCTTTCTTT
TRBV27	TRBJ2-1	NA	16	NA	CASSLWGHRVYNEQFF	TGTGCCAGCAGTTTATGGGGACATAGGGTTTACAATGAGCAGTTCTTC
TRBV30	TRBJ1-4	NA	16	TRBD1	CAGRDRSNQTNEKLFF	TGTGCCGGCCGGGACAGGTCAAACCAAACTAATGAAAAACTGTTTTTT
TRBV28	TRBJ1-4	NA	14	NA	CASSLPGLNEKLFF	TGTGCCAGCAGTCTTCCAGGCCTAAATGAAAAACTGTTTTTT
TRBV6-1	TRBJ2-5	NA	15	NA	CASSHPGLTQETQYF	TGTGCCAGCAGCCACCCGGGACTTACCCAAGAGACCCAGTACTTC
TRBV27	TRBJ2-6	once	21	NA	CASSPLSIKPQGLSGANVLTF	TGTGCCAGCAGTCCCTTGAGTATTAAACCACAGGGCCTCTCTGGGGCCAACGTCCTGACTTTC
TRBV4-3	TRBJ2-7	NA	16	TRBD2	CASSQGGTSGKYEQYF	TGCGCCAGCAGCCAAGGGGGGACTAGCGGGAAATACGAGCAGTACTTC
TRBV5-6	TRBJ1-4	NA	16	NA	CASSLDQAPANEKLFF	TGTGCCAGCAGCTTGGATCAGGCCCCAGCTAATGAAAAACTGTTTTTT
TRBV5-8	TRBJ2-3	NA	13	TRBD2	CASTLRGADTQYF	TGTGCCAGCACCCTGCGGGGGGCAGATACGCAGTATTTT
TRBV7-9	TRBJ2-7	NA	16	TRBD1	CASSFHLETGLGEQYF	TGTGCCAGCAGCTTCCATCTGGAGACAGGGTTGGGCGAGCAGTACTTC
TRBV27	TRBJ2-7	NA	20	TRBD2	CASSLSPLLTGTTDPREQYF	TGTGCCAGCAGTTTATCTCCCCTCCTGACCGGGACTACGGACCCCCGCGAGCAGTACTTC
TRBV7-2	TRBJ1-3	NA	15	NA	CASSLHGEAGNTIYF	TGTGCCAGCAGTCTCCACGGGGAGGCTGGAAACACCATATATTTT
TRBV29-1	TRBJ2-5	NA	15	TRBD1	CSVERGTGGRETQYF	TGCAGCGTTGAAAGGGGGACAGGGGGGCGTGAGACCCAGTACTTC
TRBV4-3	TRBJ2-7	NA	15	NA	CASSQDNARTYEQYF	TGCGCCAGCAGCCAAGATAACGCCAGGACCTACGAGCAGTACTTC
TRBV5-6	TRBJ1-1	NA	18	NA	CASSARVPDSGQYAEAFF	TGTGCCAGCAGCGCCAGGGTCCCCGATTCGGGCCAGTACGCTGAAGCTTTCTTT
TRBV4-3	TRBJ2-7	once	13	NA	CASSQEYSYEQYF	TGCGCCAGCAGCCAAGAATACAGCTACGAGCAGTACTTC
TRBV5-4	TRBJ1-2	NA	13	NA	CASSRRQPYGYTF	TGTGCCAGCAGTCGAAGACAGCCCTATGGCTACACCTTC
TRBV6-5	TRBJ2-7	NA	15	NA	CASTAPDGTSHEQYF	TGTGCCAGCACCGCACCCGATGGGACTTCCCACGAGCAGTACTTC
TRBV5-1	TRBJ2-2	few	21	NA	CASSQRRQGATSGANTGELFF	TGCGCCAGCAGCCAGAGGCGACAGGGGGCGACTAGCGGCGCGAACACCGGGGAGCTGTTTTTT
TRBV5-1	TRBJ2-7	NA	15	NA	CASSPVGQGGYEQYF	TGCGCCAGCTCCCCGGTCGGACAGGGAGGGTACGAGCAGTACTTC
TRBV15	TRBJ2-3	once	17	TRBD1	CATSRDGPDRLTDTQYF	TGTGCCACCAGCAGAGACGGGCCGGACAGGTTGACAGATACGCAGTATTTT
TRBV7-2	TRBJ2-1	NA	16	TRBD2	CASSLPSSGKRNEQFF	TGTGCCAGCAGCCTCCCCTCTAGCGGGAAAAGGAATGAGCAGTTCTTC